This T cell receptor beta chain was identified in a study of T cell responses to AZD1222 COVID-19 vaccine. Overall study results and limits: Compared with day 0, the breadth and depth of the Spike-specific TCR repertoire rose significantly after two doses of AZD1222. The study sampled repertoires only after the peak T cell response. Donors skewed white British and female; clonal diversity was possibly underestimated.

Remarks on this clone: What it recognizes is unknown.

The table came from immunoSEQ multiplex PCR; TCRdb's copy has only in-frame clones and leaves some out. The sample lists around 200,000 clones; 85% to 95% were seen once. This CDR3 region has 14 residues. The V gene's germline CDR1 is SGHVS and CDR2 FNYEAQ. Deletions cut 2 bases from V and 1 base from J, with 8 bases between. Timing groups of about 4 and about 12 weeks for second doses were pooled. This chain links TRBV7-6 with TRBJ1-1; D unclear. The specimen was peripheral blood, collected 28 days after the second AZD1222 dose. The sequence derives from an adult who received the AZD1222 COVID-19 vaccine. The chain's CDR3 is CASSLQASNTEAFF. The CDR3 DNA sequence: TGTGCCAGCAGCTTACAGGCCTCGAACACTGAAGCTTTCTTT.